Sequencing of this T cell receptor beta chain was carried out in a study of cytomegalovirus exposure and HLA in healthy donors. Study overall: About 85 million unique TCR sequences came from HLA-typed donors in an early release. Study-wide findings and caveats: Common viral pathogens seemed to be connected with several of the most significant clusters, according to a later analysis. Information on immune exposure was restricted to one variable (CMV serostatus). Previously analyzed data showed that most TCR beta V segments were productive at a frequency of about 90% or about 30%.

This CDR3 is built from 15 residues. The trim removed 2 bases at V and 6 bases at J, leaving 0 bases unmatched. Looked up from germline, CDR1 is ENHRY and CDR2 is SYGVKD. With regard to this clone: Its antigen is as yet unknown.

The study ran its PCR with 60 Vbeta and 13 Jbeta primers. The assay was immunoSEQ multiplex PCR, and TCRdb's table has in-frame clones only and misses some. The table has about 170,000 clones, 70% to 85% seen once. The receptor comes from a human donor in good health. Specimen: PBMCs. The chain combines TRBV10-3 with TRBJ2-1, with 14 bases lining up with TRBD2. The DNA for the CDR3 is TGTGCCATCAGTGAGGGACTAGCGGGGGGCAATGAGCAGTTCTTC. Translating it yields CAISEGLAGGNEQFF.